A few counts support the clone carrying this T cell receptor (beta chain). The germline V and J ends were trimmed by 11 bases and 1 base, with 14 bases remaining between them. Germline V gene lookup returns CDR1 SNHLY and CDR2 FYNNEI. This CDR3 has 13 amino acids. TCRdb's table, derived via immunoSEQ multiplex PCR, lists solely in-frame clones and lacks some. The sample has more than 55,000 clones; over 70% are singletons. The data belong to a study of blood T cell repertoires in COVID-19. Overall study context: The United States, Italy and Spain supplied acute and convalescent COVID-19 samples. PBMCs, B-cell-depleted T cells, or T cells provided the cDNA or gDNA that made up the material.

The chain recombines TRBV2 with TRBJ1-1; no clear D. Specimen: peripheral blood. The clonotype comes from a man aged 60 to 69 with acute or convalescent COVID-19. The CDR3 loop reads CAGQRQWNTEAFF. The CDR3 region has the DNA TGTGCCGGTCAGAGGCAGTGGAACACTGAAGCTTTCTTT. Full variable domain (remainder filled in from reference TRBV2 and TRBJ1-1): EPEVTQTPSHQVTQMGQEVILRCVPISNHLYFYWYRQILGQKVEFLVSFYNNEISEKSEIFDDQFSVERPDGSNFTLKIRSTKLEDSAMYFCAGQRQWNTEAFFGQGTRLTVV.